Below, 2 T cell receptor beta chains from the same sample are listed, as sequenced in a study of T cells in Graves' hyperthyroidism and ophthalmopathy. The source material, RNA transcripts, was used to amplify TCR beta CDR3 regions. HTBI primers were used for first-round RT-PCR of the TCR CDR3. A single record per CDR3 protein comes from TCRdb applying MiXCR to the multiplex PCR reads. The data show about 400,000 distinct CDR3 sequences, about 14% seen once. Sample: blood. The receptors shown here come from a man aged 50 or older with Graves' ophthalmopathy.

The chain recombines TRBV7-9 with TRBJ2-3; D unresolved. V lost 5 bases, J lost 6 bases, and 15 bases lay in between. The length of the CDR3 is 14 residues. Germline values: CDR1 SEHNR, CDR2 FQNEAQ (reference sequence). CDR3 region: CASSPSAGGDTQYF. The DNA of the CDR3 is TGTGCCAGCAGCCCCTCAGCAGGTGGCGATACGCAGTATTTT.

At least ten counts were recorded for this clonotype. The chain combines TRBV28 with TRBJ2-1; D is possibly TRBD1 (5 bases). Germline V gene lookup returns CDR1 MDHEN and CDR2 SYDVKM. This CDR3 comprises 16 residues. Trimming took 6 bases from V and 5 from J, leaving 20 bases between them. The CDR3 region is CASSHSTGTIHNEQFF. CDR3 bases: TGTGCCAGCAGCCACTCTACAGGAACTATACACAATGAGCAGTTCTTC.